The clone carrying this T cell receptor (beta chain) was seen ten or more times. Its cognate antigen is unknown. The sample belongs to a study of CD8+CD57+ T cells in acquired aplastic anemia. Study observations and caveats: Sharing between patients and controls was observed for over 25 CD8+ CDR3 sequences. Patients did not significantly differ from controls in CD8+ Simpson's diversity.

The authors sequenced patients whose flow cytometry had shown CD8+CD57+ cell expansion. Genomic DNA acted as the template from which TCR beta VDJ combination and CDR3 sequence profiling were carried out. TCRdb independently ran MiXCR on the reads; one entry per CDR3 protein. Among roughly 500,000 distinct CDR3 sequences, about a third were seen once, and the ten largest hold 0.82%. This clonotype originated in a human donor with aplastic anemia. Sequenced input: sorted CD4+, CD8+, or CD8+CD57+ T cells (not recorded which) from PBMCs.

CDR3 protein: CASSEGTGSYEQYF. In DNA, the CDR3 is TGTGCCAGCAGTGAAGGGACAGGGAGCTACGAGCAGTACTTC. V and J are TRBV2 and TRBJ2-7, with 8 bases aligning to TRBD1. The V gene end was trimmed by 1 base and the J gene end by 3 bases; junction bases not matched to a gene: 2. The CDR3 is 14 amino acids. Looked up from germline, CDR1 is SNHLY and CDR2 is FYNNEI.